These T cell receptor beta chains were read from a single sample in a study of long-term antiretroviral therapy in people with HIV. This table comes from immunoSEQ multiplex PCR, and its TCRdb copy is limited to in-frame clones, with some not included. This sample has roughly 25,000 clones, with about four fifths found just once. The sample in question was unsorted PBMCs, obtained 1.1 years before starting antiretroviral therapy. These receptors were collected from a woman between 25 and 40 years old with HIV. The conserved cysteine and the conserved F or W are not part of the CDR3 here.

v_call	j_call	cdr3_aa
TRBV2	TRBJ2-7	ASKRTGALSAYEQY
TRBV5-1	TRBJ2-1	ASSAGLAGGLEQF
TRBV6-5	TRBJ1-3	ASSYSKGAGNTIY
TRBV11-3	TRBJ2-3	ASSPNRGMTGSSDTQY
TRBV6-7	TRBJ2-5	ASSYVLPRAKGAGGTAQETQY
TRBV10-1	TRBJ1-1	ASSSTGGTEAF
TRBV10-3	TRBJ1-6	AISEVPVSGNSSPLH
TRBV4-2	TRBJ2-5	ASSQISGGPKETQY
TRBV2	TRBJ1-5	ASRGRDGYQPQH
TRBV18	TRBJ1-1	ASSPSQNTEAF
TRBV5-1	TRBJ2-3	ASSPRQGIMADTQY
TRBV7-3	TRBJ1-1	ASSKRGQSGAF
TRBV15	TRBJ1-5	ATSRDGQGDQPQH
TRBV6-4	TRBJ2-3	ASSPGGRFGTDTQY
TRBV14	TRBJ2-5	ASSTRTVWAETQY
TRBV9	TRBJ1-2	ASSAGQGSYGYT
TRBV7-2	TRBJ1-3	ASTLGGLGNTIY
TRBV29-1	TRBJ1-1	SVVRQGYTEAF
TRBV30	TRBJ2-5	AWDKGGEETQY
TRBV5-1	NA	ASSLSVQGEQY
TRBV30	TRBJ1-5	AVERGQGQPQH
TRBV29-1	TRBJ2-1	SVASYVGEGEQF
TRBV9	TRBJ2-3	ASGVTDTQY
TRBV5-5	TRBJ2-1	ASSDPGVSDTYNEQF
TRBV9	TRBJ1-2	ASTSSSGRNYGYT
TRBV5-5	TRBJ1-1	ASSSLGTGHVNTEAF
TRBV7-2	TRBJ2-2	ASSSDRERRGELF
TRBV9	TRBJ2-5	ASSVGRQGALGTQY
TRBV27	TRBJ1-2	ASSSTPVPGNYGYT
TRBV15	TRBJ1-4	AASTGSNEKLF
TRBV18	TRBJ1-1	ASSPSSAGVTEAF
TRBV5-1	TRBJ2-2	ASSSSTIGTNTGELF
TRBV5-6	TRBJ1-5	ASRASRLNQPQH
TRBV28	TRBJ1-5	ASSLFEVHQPQH
TRBV11-2	TRBJ2-2	ASSRDRGLTGELF
TRBV11-2	TRBJ1-1	ASSLLARGGLDTEAF
TRBV2	TRBJ1-6	ASSEGHSYNSPLH
TRBV7-6	TRBJ2-2	ASSLSRAGELF
TRBV6-5	TRBJ2-7	ASSQGFKHEQY